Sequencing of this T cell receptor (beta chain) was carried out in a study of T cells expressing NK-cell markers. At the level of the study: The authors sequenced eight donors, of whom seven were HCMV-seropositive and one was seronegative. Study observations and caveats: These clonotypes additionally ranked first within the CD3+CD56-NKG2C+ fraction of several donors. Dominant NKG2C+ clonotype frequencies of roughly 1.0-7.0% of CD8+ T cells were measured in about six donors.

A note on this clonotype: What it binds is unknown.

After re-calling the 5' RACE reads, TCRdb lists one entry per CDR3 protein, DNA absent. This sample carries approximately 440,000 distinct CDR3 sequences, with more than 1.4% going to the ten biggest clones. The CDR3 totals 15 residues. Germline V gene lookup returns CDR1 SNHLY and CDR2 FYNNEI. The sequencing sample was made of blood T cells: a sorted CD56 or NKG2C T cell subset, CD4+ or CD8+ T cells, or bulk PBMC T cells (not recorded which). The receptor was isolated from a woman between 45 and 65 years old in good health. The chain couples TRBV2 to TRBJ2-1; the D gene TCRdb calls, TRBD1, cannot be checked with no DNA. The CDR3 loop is CARGKEWGSYNEQFF.